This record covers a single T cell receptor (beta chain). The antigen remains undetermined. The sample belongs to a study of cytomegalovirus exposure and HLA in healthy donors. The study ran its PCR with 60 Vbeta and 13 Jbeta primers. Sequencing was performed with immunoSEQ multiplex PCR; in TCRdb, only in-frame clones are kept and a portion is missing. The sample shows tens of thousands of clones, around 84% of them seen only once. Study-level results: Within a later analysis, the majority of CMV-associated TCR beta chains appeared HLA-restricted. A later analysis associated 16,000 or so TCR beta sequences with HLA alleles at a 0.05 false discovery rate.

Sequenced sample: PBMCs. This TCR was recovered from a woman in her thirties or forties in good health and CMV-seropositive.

CDR3 nucleotide sequence: TGTGCCTGGAGCCCTTCTCCCAGAGGAGCGGCAGATACGCAGTATTTT. Protein sequence: CAWSPSPRGAADTQYF. The chain links TRBV30 to TRBJ2-3, with a possible D match to TRBD2 (5 bases). Germline CDR1 and CDR2: GTSNPN and SVGIG (reference sequence). The CDR3 runs 16 residues. Trimming removed 3 bases at V and 4 bases at J, with 20 bases between.